This T cell receptor beta chain was identified in a study of human T cells and chemical hapten exposure (dated by TCRdb to the early 2020s). For the wider study: For sensitization, 2% DPC in acetone was applied to a roughly 2 cm by roughly 2 cm area of upper inner arm skin. Weekly therapeutic DPC doses were additionally applied to the scalp of patients throughout the roughly 23-week study period. Patch testing on the upper back used Finn chambers containing 0.01% DPC, with scoring done after 6 days according to International Contact Dermatitis Research Group standards. Alopecia areata with under or over 50% scalp involvement, alopecia totalis and alopecia universalis were represented in the patient cohort, which was mostly female. Libraries were pooled for sequencing, and per-sample TCR yields varied mainly because of small differences in library volumes within the pool. Peripheral blood TCR repertoire changes were tracked in vivo in alopecia patients during primary and secondary sensitization to the hapten diphenylcyclopropenone (DPC). Blood samples were taken from patients before sensitization (week 0) and then at 2, 6 and about 24 weeks after DPC sensitization. For TCR sequencing, blood came from about 28 alopecia patients at anywhere from one to four time points (pre-sensitization, 2, 6 and 24 weeks). Paper-wide results and their limitations: Patch test score correlated positively with the number of PT1 expanded TCRs, reaching significance at thresholds 8, 16 and 32 but not at 4. DPC sensitization did not change how many TCRs were above 1 in 1000 frequency, and no evidence was found of alterations in global repertoire structure. Expanded TCRs formed significantly more large CDR3 similarity clusters than pre-sensitization or healthy control sets, consistent with antigen-driven responses. Alopecia, a presumed autoimmune disease, was present in all patients, so the immune response of the patients might differ from that of healthy individuals. Repeated subsampling changed both the strength of the expansion versus patch-test correlation and the threshold at which that correlation became significant.

Libraries were made using RACE. The sequencer was a NextSeq 500. Library preparation attached unique molecular identifiers to individual cDNA molecules for quantitative, reproducible TCR counting. From each blood RNA sample, both TCR alpha and TCR beta chains were sequenced. On the authors' methods: The median number of TCRs per sample was approximately 98,000, ranging from about 20,000 to 750,000. V, J and CDR3 annotation of the TCR reads was performed with the Decombinator software suite. To make PS versus PT1 abundance plots, every sample was subsampled to the same number of TCRs (28,000). TCRs were defined as expanded if absent before sensitization and observed at least eight times at the 2-week time point. TCRdb applied fastp at Q25 and MiXCR to the public reads, then kept only in-frame beta chains. Every distinct CDR3 protein forms one entry, paired with its most common genes and DNA. The V and J calls follow TCRdb's processing rather than the paper's. For this sample the table gives around 52,000 distinct CDR3 sequences, of which 9% to 9.5% were detected only once. The ten largest clones capture roughly 15% of the sample.

CDR1 is given as SNHLY and CDR2 as FYNNEI, both from the germline V gene. A distance of 17 bases separates the germline ends of V and J, which lose 4 bases and 4 bases respectively. The CDR3, cysteine through phenylalanine, is 15 amino acids long. Only CDR3 DNA is held: 45 bases, read in frame from base 1. The sample holds many counts of this clonotype. Its cognate antigen has yet to be identified. Per-base qualities were not stored, and no clone one base away is much larger. The sample's time point label, in plain terms: patch test 1, 2 weeks after DPC sensitization. The treatment or condition tag for this specimen amounts to: therapeutic diphenylcyclopropenone sensitization with weekly scalp DPC. At each patch-test visit, blood was drawn before the patch test was applied. Eligible patients were aged 18 to 70, diagnosed with alopecia, deemed suitable for DPC therapy, and excluded if pregnant. Unfractionated whole blood was collected in Tempus Blood RNA tubes, and total RNA was extracted from that blood.

The sequence came from a woman in her thirties or forties with alopecia areata. Some clones in this sample may be carry-over from other donors' samples. In this chain, TRBV2 is recombined with TRBJ2-7, and perhaps TRBD1 as D gene, on 6 matching bases. Sequenced here: whole blood, sampled in connection with sensitization to the hapten diphenylcyclopropenone (DPC). CDR3 loop: CASSVGTPGIYEQYF. The bases are TGTGCCAGCAGTGTAGGGACACCAGGGATTTACGAGCAGTACTTC.